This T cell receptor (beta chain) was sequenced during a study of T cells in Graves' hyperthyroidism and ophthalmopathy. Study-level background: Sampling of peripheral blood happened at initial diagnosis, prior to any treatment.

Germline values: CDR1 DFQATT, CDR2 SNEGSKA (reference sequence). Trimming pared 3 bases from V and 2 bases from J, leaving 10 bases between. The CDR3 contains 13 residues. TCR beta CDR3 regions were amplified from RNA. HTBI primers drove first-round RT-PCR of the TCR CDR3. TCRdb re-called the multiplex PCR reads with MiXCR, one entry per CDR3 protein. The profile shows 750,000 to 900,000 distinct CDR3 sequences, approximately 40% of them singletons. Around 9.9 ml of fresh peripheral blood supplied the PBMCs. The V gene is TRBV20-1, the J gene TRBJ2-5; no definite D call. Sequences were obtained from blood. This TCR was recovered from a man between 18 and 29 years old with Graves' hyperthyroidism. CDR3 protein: CSASPPRQETQYF. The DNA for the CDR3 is TGCAGTGCTAGCCCTCCTAGGCAAGAGACCCAGTACTTC.